Listed here are 2 T cell receptor beta chains from one sample, sequenced in a study of Tregs in tolerant kidney transplant recipients (dated by TCRdb to between 2019 and 2020). The time point label for this specimen denotes: blood sample drawn before combined kidney and bone marrow transplant. In bulk CFSE mixed lymphocyte reactions, CFSE-labeled recipient PBMCs were cocultured with irradiated donor PBMCs for less than seven days, then stained for CD3/CD4/CD8 and FACS-sorted. The library was obtained by the immunoSEQ multiplex PCR assay. TCRdb provides this immuneACCESS table in a form limited to in-frame rearrangements. Some clones are lacking; in checked studies, under half of them reflect an unresolved V gene, and why the rest are absent is not known. The table for this sample lists thousands of clones. Of the sample, over 15% is held by the ten largest clones. Which antigens these TCRs recognize remains unknown.

The specimen was CD4+ T cells from blood cultured with allogeneic cells, collected before the transplant. These receptors were obtained from a human patient who received a combined kidney and bone marrow transplant.

Concerning this clone itself: The CDR3 end falls 3 residues outside the read, so it is completed with the germline J gene. V gene TRBV2 combines with J gene TRBJ2-7; D uncertain. The CDR3 is made up of 13 amino acids. Germline V CDR1 and CDR2: SNHLY, FYNNEI. Deletions cut 0 bases from V and 4 bases from J, with 7 bases between. Incomplete CDR3 DNA: TGTGCCAGCAGTGAAGCGGAAGGGTACGAG. Translated: CASSEAEGYE. The complete CDR3 protein is CASSEAEGYEQYF.

Turning to this clone: The sequence runs out 3 residues before the end of the CDR3; the remainder is reconstructed from the germline J gene. The chain joins TRBV20-1 to TRBJ1-2; 10 nucleotides agree with TRBD1. This CDR3 comprises 15 residues. The junction had 7 bases not matched to a gene; V was cut back by 2 bases and J by 4 bases. CDR1 is DFQATT, CDR2 SNEGSKA, per germline (reference sequence). The chain's CDR3 is CSARPGQGVFYGYTF. CDR3 DNA (partial): TGCAGTGCTAGACCTGGACAGGGGGTTTTCTATGGC.